This T cell receptor (beta chain) was identified in a study of cytomegalovirus exposure and HLA in healthy donors. Study results and caveats: For presence/absence analyses, sequencing depth was assumed to be roughly uniform across donors.

The PCR had 60 Vbeta and 13 Jbeta primers. This table comes from immunoSEQ multiplex PCR, and its TCRdb copy is limited to in-frame clones, with some not included. The sample carries roughly 120,000 clones, around 86% recorded once. A remark on this clone: The antigen is unknown.

CDR3 length equals 13 residues. The ends were cut back, 6 bases at V and 1 base at J, with 9 bases in the middle. The germline V gene has CDR1 MNHEY and CDR2 SVGAGI. The J gene is TRBJ1-1, the V gene TRBV6-5; D unclear. Material for sequencing was PBMCs. The origin of this receptor is a woman younger than 45 in good health and CMV-seronegative. CDR3 in DNA: TGTGCCAGCAGGATGAGAGGGAACACTGAAGCTTTCTTT. Translated, it gives CASRMRGNTEAFF.